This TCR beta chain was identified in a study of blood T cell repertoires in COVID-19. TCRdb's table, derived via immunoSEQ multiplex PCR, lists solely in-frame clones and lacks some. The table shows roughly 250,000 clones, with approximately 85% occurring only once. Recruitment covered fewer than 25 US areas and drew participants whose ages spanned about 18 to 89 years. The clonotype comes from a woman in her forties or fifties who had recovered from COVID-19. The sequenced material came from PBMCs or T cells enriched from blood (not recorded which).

CDR3 in DNA: TGTGCCAGCAGTGTTAGCGGTGGCGGGGTTGAAGCTTTCTTT. It specifies CASSVSGGGVEAFF. V is TRBV2 and J is TRBJ1-1; D unresolved. This CDR3 spans 14 amino acids. Per germline, CDR1 SNHLY and CDR2 FYNNEI. Trimming took off 4 bases at V and 7 bases at J, with 16 bases between the two ends.